The present T cell receptor beta chain was sequenced within a study of blood T cell repertoires in COVID-19. As for the study in general: Acute and convalescent COVID-19 samples came from the United States, Italy and Spain.

Original analysis: Amplification of reference gene primers provided the estimated nucleated cell counts. The assay was immunoSEQ multiplex PCR, and TCRdb's table has in-frame clones only and misses some. For V, J and clone size, that table is used; D and trimming come from the DNA. The repertoire holds 40,000 to 45,000 clones, approximately 88% seen once, with 20% to 25% in the top ten. Sequencing used peripheral blood. The receptor's source is a man aged 50 to 59 with active COVID-19.

CDR3 loop: CASRGGRQETQYF. The DNA for the CDR3 is TGTGCTTCCCGGGGTGGGAGACAAGAGACCCAGTACTTC. V and J are TRBV7-8 and TRBJ2-5; D possibly corresponds to TRBD2 (5 bases). The CDR3 contains 13 residues. Germline-derived CDR1 and CDR2 are SGHVS and FQNEAQ.